This T cell receptor (beta chain) was sequenced in a study of cytomegalovirus exposure and HLA in healthy donors. Overall study: HLA-typed donors contributed some 83 million unique TCRs, which were held in an early data release.

The V gene lost 3 bases and the J gene lost 4 bases, with 12 bases spanning the gap. Germline CDR1 SGHNT, CDR2 YENEEA. This CDR3 spans 15 amino acids. The PCR made use of 60 Vbeta and 13 Jbeta primers. TCRdb's copy holds only in-frame clones and misses some; the assay was immunoSEQ multiplex PCR. This table has around 230,000 clones, 85% appearing once. Worth noting for this clone: Antigen unknown.

Broader study findings: Beyond CMV serostatus, there was no information to go on about immune exposure.

The sequence came from a girl aged 2-10 years in good health and CMV-seronegative. Specimen: PBMCs. The chain has TRBV11-3 and TRBJ2-2; the D gene is possibly TRBD2 (7 bases). CDR3 DNA sequence: TGTGCCAGCAGCTTGGGGGGGGCCGGCACCGGGGAGCTGTTTTTT. As protein: CASSLGGAGTGELFF.